The following is a TCR beta chain sequence with its context. The data derive from a study of preoperative IRX-2 immunotherapy in early breast cancer. Treatment of the sample: preoperative locoregional IRX-2 cytokine immunotherapy. Assay used: immunoSEQ multiplex PCR; TCRdb lists only in-frame clones, some missing. Of 20,000 to 30,000 clones in the sample, just under 80% were seen once. The CDR3 sequence is 15 residues long. In germline, CDR1 is MNHGY, CDR2 SAAAGT. J lost 1 base, V lost 5 bases, and 7 bases had no gene match. This chain connects TRBV6-8 to TRBJ1-1; 7 bases are a match to TRBD1. The sequence derives from a human donor with breast cancer. The specimen comprised lymph node tissue, sampled before IRX-2 immunotherapy. This chain's CDR3 is CASSRQGGPNTEAFF. The CDR3 coding sequence is TGTGCCAGCAGTCGACAGGGAGGGCCGAACACTGAAGCTTTCTTT.